The rows below give T cell receptor beta chains drawn from one sample of a study of beta chain features in type 1 diabetes. The data were produced by immunoSEQ multiplex PCR, yet TCRdb's version contains in-frame clones alone and is incomplete. The sample holds 360,000 or so clones, about 19% seen once. Sequenced: naive CD4+ T cells from blood. The receptors were sampled from a woman between 18 and 30 years old in good health. CDR3s include the opening cysteine and the closing phenylalanine or tryptophan. D genes are given only for firm matches. Clone size appears in some rows only: once, few, many, or a class for an expanded clone.

j_call clone_size d_call v_call cdr3_nt cdr3_aa
TRBJ1-5 . . TRBV18 TGTGCCAGCTCACTCCAGAACCAGCCCCAGCATTTT CASSLQNQPQHF
TRBJ1-1 . TRBD1 TRBV29-1 TGCAGCGTTCAGGGGGTAGTATATACTGAAGCTTTCTTT CSVQGVVYTEAFF
TRBJ2-1 . TRBD2 TRBV11-3 TGTGCCAGCAGCTACGCTAGCGGGAGGACGTACAATGAGCAGTTCTTC CASSYASGRTYNEQFF
TRBJ1-1 . TRBD1 TRBV7-9 TGTGCCAGCAGCGGCCAGGGACAGGGGACTGAAGCTTTCTTT CASSGQGQGTEAFF
TRBJ1-2 . TRBD1 TRBV6-1 TGTGCCTGCCGGCAGGGGGCTAACTATGGCTACACCTTC CACRQGANYGYTF
TRBJ2-1 . TRBD1 TRBV2 TGTGCCAGCAGTGGGGACAGGGGAATGAGGGAGCAGTTCTTC CASSGDRGMREQFF
TRBJ1-1 few TRBD1 TRBV7-8 TGTGCCAGCACGCACGGGACAGGGAGCACTGAAGCTTTCTTT CASTHGTGSTEAFF
TRBJ2-2 . TRBD2 TRBV7-9 TGTGCCAGCAGCTTTGCGCTAGCGGGAGGGCCAGGAGGGGAGCTGTTTTTT CASSFALAGGPGGELFF
TRBJ1-1 . . TRBV7-9 TGTGCCAGCAGCGGCGACTGGGCGGGAACTGAAGCTTTCTTT CASSGDWAGTEAFF
TRBJ1-5 . . TRBV6-1 TGTGCCAGCAGCGTAGGCAATCAGCCCCAGCATTTT CASSVGNQPQHF
TRBJ2-1 . TRBD1 TRBV5-1 TGCGCCAGCAGCACGGGACAGGGGGGGAATGAGCAGTTCTTC CASSTGQGGNEQFF
TRBJ1-5 . . TRBV5-1 TGCGCCAGCAGCTTGGCAACCACGTCGGGCAATCAGCCCCAGCATTTT CASSLATTSGNQPQHF
TRBJ2-7 . TRBD1 TRBV7-2 TGTGCCAGCAGCATAGGGGTGGGACAGGGGGGTCACGAGCAGTACTTC CASSIGVGQGGHEQYF
TRBJ2-3 . . TRBV9 TGTGCCAGCAGCACAGGGTACACAGATACGCAGTATTTT CASSTGYTDTQYF
TRBJ2-3 few TRBD2 TRBV5-1 TGCGCCAGCAGCACCCGAGCGGGGGTGGTAGATACGCAGTATTTT CASSTRAGVVDTQYF
TRBJ2-7 few TRBD2 TRBV7-2 TGTGCCAGCAGCTTACAAGTAGGAGGGAGGGATTCCTACGAGCAGTACTTC CASSLQVGGRDSYEQYF
TRBJ1-2 . TRBD1 TRBV28 TGTGCCAGCAGTCCCGGGACAGGGAAAACCTATGGCTACACCTTC CASSPGTGKTYGYTF
TRBJ2-2 once TRBD2 TRBV5-1 TGCGCCAGCAGCTTGGTGACTAGCGGTAACACCGGGGAGCTGTTTTTT CASSLVTSGNTGELFF
TRBJ2-1 . TRBD2 TRBV18 TGTGCCAGCTCACCTCTACTAGCGGGAGGGGATGAGCAGTTCTTC CASSPLLAGGDEQFF
TRBJ2-3 . TRBD2 TRBV5-1 TGCGCCAGCAGCGGAGGACTAGAGGCAGATACGCAGTATTTT CASSGGLEADTQYF
TRBJ1-2 few TRBD1 TRBV5-4 TGTGCCAGCAGCTTGAGACGGGACAGTCCCGTTGTGGGCTACACCTTC CASSLRRDSPVVGYTF
TRBJ2-2 few . TRBV12-5 TGTGCTAGTGGTTTAGCCGGGGTGGCCGGGGAGCTGTTTTTT CASGLAGVAGELFF
TRBJ2-3 . . TRBV7-9 TGTGCCAGCAGCTTACTAGCTTCGGTGGATACGCAGTATTTT CASSLLASVDTQYF
TRBJ2-7 . TRBD1 TRBV5-1 TGCGCCAGCAGCTTGGGACAGGGCGTCCACGAGCAGTACTTC CASSLGQGVHEQYF